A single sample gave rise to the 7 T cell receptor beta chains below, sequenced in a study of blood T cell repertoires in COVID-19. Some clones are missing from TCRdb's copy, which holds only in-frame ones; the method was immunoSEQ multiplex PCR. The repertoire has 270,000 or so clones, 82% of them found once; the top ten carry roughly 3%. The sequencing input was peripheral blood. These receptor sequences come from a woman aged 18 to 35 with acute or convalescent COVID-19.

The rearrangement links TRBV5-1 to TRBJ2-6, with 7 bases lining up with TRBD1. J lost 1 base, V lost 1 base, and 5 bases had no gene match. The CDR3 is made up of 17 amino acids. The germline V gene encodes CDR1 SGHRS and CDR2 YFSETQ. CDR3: CASSLTLTGSGANVLTF. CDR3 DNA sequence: TGCGCCAGCAGCTTGACCTTGACAGGGTCTGGGGCCAACGTCCTGACTTTC.

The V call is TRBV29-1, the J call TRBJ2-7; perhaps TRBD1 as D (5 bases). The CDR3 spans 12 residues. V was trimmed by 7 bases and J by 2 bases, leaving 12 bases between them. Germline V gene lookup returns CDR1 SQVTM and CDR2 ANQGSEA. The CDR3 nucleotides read TGCAGCGGACAAACAGGCCCCTACGAGCAGTACTTC. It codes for CSGQTGPYEQYF.

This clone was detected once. CDR3 sequence: CASSRGVAGELFF. CDR3 DNA: TGTGCCAGCTCACGGGGAGTGGCCGGGGAGCTGTTTTTT. The chain combines TRBV18 with TRBJ2-2, with D maybe TRBD2 (5 bases). The CDR3 extends over 13 amino acids. Trimming removed 4 bases from V and 6 bases from J, with 9 bases in between. The germline V gene encodes CDR1 KGHSH and CDR2 LQKENI.

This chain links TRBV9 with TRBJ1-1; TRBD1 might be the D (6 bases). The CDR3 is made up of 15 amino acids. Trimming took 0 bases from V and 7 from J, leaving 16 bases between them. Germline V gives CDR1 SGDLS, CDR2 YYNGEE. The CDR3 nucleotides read TGTGCCAGCAGCGTAGCCCCGGACAGTGGGCTTGAAGCTTTCTTT. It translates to CASSVAPDSGLEAFF.

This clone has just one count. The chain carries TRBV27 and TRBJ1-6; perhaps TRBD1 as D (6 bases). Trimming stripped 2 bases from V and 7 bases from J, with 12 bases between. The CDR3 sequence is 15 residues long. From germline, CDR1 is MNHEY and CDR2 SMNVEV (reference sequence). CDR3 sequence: CASSLTGRFNSPLHF. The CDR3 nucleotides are TGTGCCAGCAGTTTAACAGGGCGTTTCAATTCACCCCTCCACTTT.

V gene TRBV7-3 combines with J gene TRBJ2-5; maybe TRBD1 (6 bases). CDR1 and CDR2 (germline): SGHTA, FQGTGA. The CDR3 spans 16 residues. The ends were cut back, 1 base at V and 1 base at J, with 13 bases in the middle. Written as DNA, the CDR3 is TGTGCCAGCAGCTTAAACGGGCAGGGGTCCCAAGAGACCCAGTACTTC. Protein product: CASSLNGQGSQETQYF. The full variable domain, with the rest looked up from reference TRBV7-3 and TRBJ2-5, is GAGVSQTPSNKVTEKGKYVELRCDPISGHTALYWYRQSLGQGPEFLIYFQGTGAADDSGLPNDRFFAVRPEGSVSTLKIQRTERGDSAVYLCASSLNGQGSQETQYFGPGTRLLVL.

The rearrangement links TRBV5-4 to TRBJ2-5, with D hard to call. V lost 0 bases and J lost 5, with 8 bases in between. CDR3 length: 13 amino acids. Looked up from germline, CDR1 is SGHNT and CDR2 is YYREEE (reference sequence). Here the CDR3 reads CASSLDSRETQYF. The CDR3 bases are TGTGCCAGCAGCTTGGACAGTCGGGAGACCCAGTACTTC. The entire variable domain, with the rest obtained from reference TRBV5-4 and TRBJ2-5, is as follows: ETGVTQSPTHLIKTRGQQVTLRCSSQSGHNTVSWYQQALGQGPQFIFQYYREEENGRGNFPPRFSGLQFPNYSSELNVNALELDDSALYLCASSLDSRETQYFGPGTRLLVL.